The rows below give T cell receptor beta chains drawn from one sample of a study of cytomegalovirus exposure and HLA in healthy donors. The method was immunoSEQ multiplex PCR; TCRdb's version includes in-frame clones alone and lacks a portion of them. The sample lists some 100,000 clones, 76% occurring once. The sample taken for sequencing was PBMCs. All receptors come from a woman in her forties or fifties in good health and CMV-seropositive. Both conserved end residues are part of each CDR3. The D gene is left open where the match is weak. The listing skips clone size in some rows; elsewhere it reads once, few, many or a size class.

d_call	j_call	clone_size	v_call	cdr3_aa	cdr3_nt
TRBD1	TRBJ1-1	.	TRBV27	CASRIQGGTEAFF	TGTGCCAGCAGGATACAGGGGGGCACTGAAGCTTTCTTT
.	TRBJ2-7	once	TRBV20-1	CSARPDSEQYF	TGCAGTGCTAGACCTGACAGCGAGCAGTACTTC
.	TRBJ1-1	few	TRBV7-2	CASSLVPFRVGTEAFF	TGTGCCAGCAGCTTAGTCCCCTTCAGGGTGGGAACTGAAGCTTTCTTT
TRBD1	TRBJ1-3	.	TRBV7-9	CASSPQGGSGNTIYF	TGTGCCAGCAGCCCCCAGGGGGGCTCTGGAAACACCATATATTTT
.	TRBJ1-2	few	TRBV7-6	CASSFDSAGYTF	TGTGCCAGCAGCTTCGACAGTGCCGGCTACACCTTC
.	TRBJ1-5	.	TRBV2	CASSERQSSNQPQHF	TGTGCCAGCAGTGAAAGACAGTCTTCCAATCAGCCCCAGCATTTT
TRBD2	TRBJ2-1	.	TRBV7-7	CASSPGTSGYNEQFF	TGTGCCAGCAGCCCCGGGACTAGCGGCTACAATGAGCAGTTCTTC
.	TRBJ1-5	once	TRBV5-5	CASSQEGGSGQPQHF	TGTGCCAGCAGCCAAGAGGGAGGGAGCGGTCAGCCCCAGCATTTT
TRBD1	TRBJ1-1	once	TRBV7-2	CASSDGQGAHEAFF	TGTGCCAGCAGCGATGGACAGGGGGCTCATGAAGCTTTCTTT
TRBD2	TRBJ2-3	.	TRBV5-5	CASLRGEQRDTQYF	TGTGCCAGCCTCCGGGGGGAACAGAGGGATACGCAGTATTTT
.	TRBJ2-1	once	TRBV27	CASSLMAGGNEQFF	TGTGCCAGCAGTTTAATGGCCGGGGGCAATGAGCAGTTCTTC
TRBD1	TRBJ2-4	.	TRBV6-5	CASSRGYTGGNIQYF	TGTGCCAGCAGCCGCGGGTACACAGGGGGAAACATTCAGTACTTC
TRBD2	TRBJ2-5	.	TRBV7-2	CASSFGGGAWETQYF	TGTGCCAGCAGCTTCGGCGGGGGGGCCTGGGAGACCCAGTACTTC
TRBD2	TRBJ2-3	.	TRBV11-2	CASSFLAGLTDTQYF	TGTGCCAGCAGCTTCCTAGCGGGCCTCACAGATACGCAGTATTTT
.	TRBJ1-1	.	TRBV5-1	CASSTRTANTEAFF	TGCGCCAGCAGCACCCGGACAGCGAACACTGAAGCTTTCTTT
TRBD1	TRBJ2-7	once	TRBV29-1	CSVEGQGYEQYF	TGCAGCGTTGAAGGACAGGGCTACGAGCAGTACTTC
.	TRBJ1-1	.	TRBV7-3	CASSFDMNTEAFF	TGTGCCAGCAGTTTTGACATGAACACTGAAGCTTTCTTT
.	TRBJ2-5	.	TRBV5-1	CASSLGREKETQYF	TGCGCCAGCAGCTTGGGTAGGGAGAAAGAGACCCAGTACTTC
TRBD2	TRBJ2-7	once	TRBV11-2	CASSLQLADRSYEQYF	TGTGCCAGCAGCTTGCAACTAGCGGATCGCTCCTACGAGCAGTACTTC
.	TRBJ2-7	.	TRBV10-3	CAISEEREVSEQYF	TGTGCCATCAGTGAGGAAAGGGAGGTAAGCGAGCAGTACTTC
TRBD1	TRBJ2-7	.	TRBV11-2	CASSFGQAYEQYF	TGTGCCAGCAGCTTCGGACAGGCCTACGAGCAGTACTTC
TRBD2	TRBJ2-1	.	TRBV29-1	CSETSGRAGFDEQFF	TGCAGCGAGACTAGCGGGAGGGCCGGGTTCGATGAGCAGTTCTTC
.	TRBJ2-1	.	TRBV6-6	CASRRKQGPSYNEQFF	TGTGCCAGCAGACGAAAACAGGGCCCCTCCTACAATGAGCAGTTCTTC
TRBD2	TRBJ2-1	.	TRBV5-6	CASSFLSGSGNEQFF	TGTGCCAGCAGCTTTCTTAGCGGGAGTGGGAATGAGCAGTTCTTC
TRBD2	TRBJ2-3	few	TRBV5-4	CASSLKVGRGTDTQYF	TGTGCCAGCAGCTTGAAAGTCGGGAGGGGCACAGATACGCAGTATTTT
TRBD1	TRBJ2-2	.	TRBV5-1	CASSLGGTEVTGELFF	TGCGCCAGCAGCTTGGGAGGGACAGAAGTCACCGGGGAGCTGTTTTTT
TRBD1	TRBJ2-2	few	TRBV4-2	CASSQTGTGRFELFF	TGTGCCAGCAGCCAAACTGGGACAGGGCGGTTTGAGCTGTTTTTT
TRBD1	TRBJ2-7	.	TRBV5-8	CASSLGTGEYEQYF	TGTGCCAGCAGCCTCGGGACAGGGGAGTACGAGCAGTACTTC
.	TRBJ2-3	.	TRBV5-4	CASSLPPGTDTQYF	TGTGCCAGCAGCCTTCCTCCAGGCACAGATACGCAGTATTTT
TRBD2	TRBJ2-5	.	TRBV29-1	CSVAGGGETQYF	TGCAGCGTTGCTGGGGGGGGAGAGACCCAGTACTTC
TRBD1	TRBJ1-1	.	TRBV5-4	CASSFDRADTEAFF	TGTGCCAGCAGCTTTGACAGGGCGGACACTGAAGCTTTCTTT
.	TRBJ2-6	few	TRBV2	CASGQDLSVANVLTF	TGTGCCAGCGGACAAGATCTATCTGTGGCCAACGTCCTGACTTTC
.	TRBJ2-1	.	TRBV15	CATSRDLASDNEQFF	TGTGCCACCAGCAGAGATCTCGCCAGCGACAATGAGCAGTTCTTC
TRBD2	TRBJ2-5	.	TRBV9	CASSTRAGVQETQYF	TGTGCCAGCAGCACCAGAGCGGGAGTCCAAGAGACCCAGTACTTC
.	TRBJ1-1	.	TRBV7-2	CASTYQGLGGTEAFF	TGTGCCAGCACCTACCAGGGGCTCGGTGGAACTGAAGCTTTCTTT
.	TRBJ2-5	.	TRBV4-1	CASSQDRNRETQYF	TGCGCCAGCAGCCAAGATCGGAACAGGGAGACCCAGTACTTC
TRBD1	TRBJ1-2	.	TRBV7-9	CASSTPDRVYGYTF	TGTGCCAGCAGCACCCCCGACAGGGTCTATGGCTACACCTTC
.	TRBJ1-1	.	TRBV6-5	CASSYSFSRSEAFF	TGTGCCAGCAGTTACTCGTTCTCCCGGTCTGAAGCTTTCTTT
.	TRBJ1-1	few	TRBV9	CASSEGDPNTEAFF	TGTGCCAGCAGCGAGGGGGATCCGAACACTGAAGCTTTCTTT
.	TRBJ2-1	.	TRBV18	CASSPVRANEQFF	TGTGCCAGCTCACCAGTGAGAGCCAATGAGCAGTTCTTC
.	TRBJ2-7	.	TRBV7-2	CASSLVLGGRLEQYF	TGTGCCAGCAGCTTAGTCTTGGGGGGGCGGTTGGAGCAGTACTTC
.	TRBJ2-3	few	TRBV7-2	CASSLRETDTQYF	TGTGCCAGCAGCTTACGGGAAACAGATACGCAGTATTTT
TRBD1	TRBJ1-5	once	TRBV7-6	CASSLVTGGQPQHF	TGTGCCAGCAGCTTAGTGACAGGGGGTCAGCCCCAGCATTTT
TRBD1	TRBJ2-5	.	TRBV7-9	CASSSGQGGETQYF	TGTGCCAGCAGCTCGGGACAGGGTGGAGAGACCCAGTACTTC
TRBD1	TRBJ1-2	.	TRBV28	CASSFGAGGYGYTF	TGTGCCAGCAGTTTTGGGGCAGGGGGCTATGGCTACACCTTC